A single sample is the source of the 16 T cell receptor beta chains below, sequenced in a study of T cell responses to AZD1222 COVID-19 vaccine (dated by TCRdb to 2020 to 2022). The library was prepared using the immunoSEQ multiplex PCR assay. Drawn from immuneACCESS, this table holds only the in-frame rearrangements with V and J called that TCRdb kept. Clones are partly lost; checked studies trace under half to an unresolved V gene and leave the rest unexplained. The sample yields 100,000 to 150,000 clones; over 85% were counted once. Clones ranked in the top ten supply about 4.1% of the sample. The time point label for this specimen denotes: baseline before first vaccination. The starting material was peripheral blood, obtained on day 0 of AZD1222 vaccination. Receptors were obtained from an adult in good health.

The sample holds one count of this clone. Here the CDR3 DNA reads TGTGCCAGCAGCTTAAACTCAGGGGAGACCCAGTACTTC. This codes for CASSLNSGETQYF. V is TRBV7-2 and J is TRBJ2-5; tentative D call: TRBD1 (5 bases). The CDR3 extends over 13 amino acids. V lost 2 bases, J lost 5 bases, and 9 bases lay in between. Germline CDR1 SGHTA, CDR2 FQGNSA. The full variable domain, in which reference TRBV7-2 and TRBJ2-5 provide the parts outside the CDR3, is GAGVSQSPSNKVTEKGKDVELRCDPISGHTALYWYRQSLGQGLEFLIYFQGNSAPDKSGLPSDRFSAERTGGSVSTLTIQRTQQEDSAVYLCASSLNSGETQYFGPGTRLLVL.

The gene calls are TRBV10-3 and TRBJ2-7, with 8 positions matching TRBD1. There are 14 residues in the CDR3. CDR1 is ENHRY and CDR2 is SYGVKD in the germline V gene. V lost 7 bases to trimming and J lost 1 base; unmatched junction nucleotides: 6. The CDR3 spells CAITGGTGSYEQYF. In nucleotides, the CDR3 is TGTGCCATCACAGGCGGGACAGGATCCTACGAGCAGTACTTC.

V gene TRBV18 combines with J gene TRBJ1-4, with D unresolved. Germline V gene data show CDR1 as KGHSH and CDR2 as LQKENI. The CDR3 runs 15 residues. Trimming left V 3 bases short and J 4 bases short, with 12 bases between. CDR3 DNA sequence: TGTGCCAGCTCACCGGAACAACGGCTTAATGAAAAACTGTTTTTT. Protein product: CASSPEQRLNEKLFF. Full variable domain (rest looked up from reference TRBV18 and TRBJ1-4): NAGVMQNPRHLVRRRGQEARLRCSPMKGHSHVYWYRQLPEEGLKFMVYLQKENIIDESGMPKERFSAEFPKEGPSILRIQQVVRGDSAAYFCASSPEQRLNEKLFFGSGTQLSVL.

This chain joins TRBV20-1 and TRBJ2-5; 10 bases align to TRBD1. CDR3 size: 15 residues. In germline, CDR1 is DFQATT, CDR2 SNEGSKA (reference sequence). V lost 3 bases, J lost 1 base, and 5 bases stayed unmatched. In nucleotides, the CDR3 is TGCAGTGCTAGTATCCGGGACAGGGGCCAAGAGACCCAGTACTTC. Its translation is CSASIRDRGQETQYF.

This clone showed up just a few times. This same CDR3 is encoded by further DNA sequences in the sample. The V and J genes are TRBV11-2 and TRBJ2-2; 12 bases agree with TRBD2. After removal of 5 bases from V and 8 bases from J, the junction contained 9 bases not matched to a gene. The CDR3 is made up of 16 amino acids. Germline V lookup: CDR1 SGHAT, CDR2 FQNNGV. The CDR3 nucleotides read TGTGCCAGCAGCAACCAGCTAGCGGGAGGGCCAGGGGAGCTGTTTTTT. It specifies CASSNQLAGGPGELFF.

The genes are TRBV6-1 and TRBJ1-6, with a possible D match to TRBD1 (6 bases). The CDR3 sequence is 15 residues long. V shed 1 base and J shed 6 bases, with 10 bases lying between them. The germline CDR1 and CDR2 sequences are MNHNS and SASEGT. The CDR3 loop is CASSEGGAGNSPLHF. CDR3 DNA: TGTGCCAGCAGTGAAGGGGGGGCTGGTAATTCACCCCTCCACTTT.

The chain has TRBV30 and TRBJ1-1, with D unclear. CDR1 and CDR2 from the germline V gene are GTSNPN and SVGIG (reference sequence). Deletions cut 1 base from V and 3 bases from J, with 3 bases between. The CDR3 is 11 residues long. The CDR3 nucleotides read TGTGCCTGGAGTGGGTACACTGAAGCTTTCTTT. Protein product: CAWSGYTEAFF. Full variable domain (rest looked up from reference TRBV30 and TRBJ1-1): SQTIHQWPATLVQPVGSPLSLECTVEGTSNPNLYWYRQAAGRGLQLLFYSVGIGQISSEVPQNLSASRPQDRQFILSSKKLLLSDSGFYLCAWSGYTEAFFGQGTRLTVV.

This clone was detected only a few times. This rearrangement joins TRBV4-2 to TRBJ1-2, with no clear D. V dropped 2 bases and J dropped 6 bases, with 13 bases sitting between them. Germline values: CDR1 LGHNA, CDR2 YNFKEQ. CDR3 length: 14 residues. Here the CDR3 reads CASSQLFKGDGYTF. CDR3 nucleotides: TGTGCCAGCAGCCAATTATTTAAAGGCGATGGCTACACCTTC.

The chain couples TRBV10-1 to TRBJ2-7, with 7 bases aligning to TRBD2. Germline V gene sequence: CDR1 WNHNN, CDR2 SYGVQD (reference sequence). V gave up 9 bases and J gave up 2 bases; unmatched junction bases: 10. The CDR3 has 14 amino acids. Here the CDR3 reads CASSLGRGAYEQYF. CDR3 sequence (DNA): TGCGCCAGTAGCTTGGGGAGGGGAGCCTACGAGCAGTACTTC.

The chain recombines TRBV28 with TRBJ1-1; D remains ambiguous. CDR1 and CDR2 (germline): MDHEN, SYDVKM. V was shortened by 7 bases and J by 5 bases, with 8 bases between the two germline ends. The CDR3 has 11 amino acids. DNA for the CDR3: TGTGCCAGCAACACCGGGACTGAAGCTTTCTTT. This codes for CASNTGTEAFF. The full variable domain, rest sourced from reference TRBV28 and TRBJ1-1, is DVKVTQSSRYLVKRTGEKVFLECVQDMDHENMFWYRQDPGLGLRLIYFSYDVKMKEKGDIPEGYSVSREKKERFSLILESASTNQTSMYLCASNTGTEAFFGQGTRLTVV.

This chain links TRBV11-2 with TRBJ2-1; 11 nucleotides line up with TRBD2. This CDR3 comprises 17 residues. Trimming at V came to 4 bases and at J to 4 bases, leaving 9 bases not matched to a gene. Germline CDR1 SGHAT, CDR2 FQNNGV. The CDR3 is CASSSRDSGGVYNEQFF. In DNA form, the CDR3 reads TGTGCCAGCAGCTCAAGGGATAGCGGGGGGGTATACAATGAGCAGTTCTTC.

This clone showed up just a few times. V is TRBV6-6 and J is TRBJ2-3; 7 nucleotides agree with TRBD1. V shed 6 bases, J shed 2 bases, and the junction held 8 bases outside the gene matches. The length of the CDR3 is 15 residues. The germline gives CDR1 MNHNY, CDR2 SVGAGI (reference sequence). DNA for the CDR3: TGTGCCAGCAGAATACCGGGACAGCCCACAGATACGCAGTATTTT. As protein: CASRIPGQPTDTQYF.

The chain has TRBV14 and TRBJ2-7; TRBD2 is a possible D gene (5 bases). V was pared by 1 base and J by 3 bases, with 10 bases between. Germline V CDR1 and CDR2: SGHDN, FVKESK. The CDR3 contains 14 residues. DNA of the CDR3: TGTGCCAGCAGCCAAGCGGGGAACCTCTACGAGCAGTACTTC. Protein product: CASSQAGNLYEQYF.

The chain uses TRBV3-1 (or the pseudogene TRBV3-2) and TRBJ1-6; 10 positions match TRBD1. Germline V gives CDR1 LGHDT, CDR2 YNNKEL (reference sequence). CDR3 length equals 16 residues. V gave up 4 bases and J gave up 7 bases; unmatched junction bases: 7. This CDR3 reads CASSRIDRGRNSPLHF. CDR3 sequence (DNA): TGTGCCAGCAGCCGGATTGACAGGGGGCGAAATTCACCCCTCCACTTT.

The CDR3 region is CASSLRQGNGYTF. The CDR3 coding sequence is TGTGCCAGCAGCCTTCGACAGGGAAATGGCTACACCTTC. The chain employs TRBV3-1 (or the pseudogene TRBV3-2) and TRBJ1-2; the match to TRBD1 covers 7 bases. J was trimmed by 6 bases and V by 4 bases; bases with no gene match: 5. CDR1 is LGHDT and CDR2 is YNNKEL in the germline V gene (reference sequence). The CDR3 contains 13 residues.

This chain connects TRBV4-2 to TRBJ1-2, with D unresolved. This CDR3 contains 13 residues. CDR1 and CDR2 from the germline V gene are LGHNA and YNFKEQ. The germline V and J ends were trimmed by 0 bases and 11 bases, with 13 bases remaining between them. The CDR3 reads CASSQEILSGYTF. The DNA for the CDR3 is TGTGCCAGCAGCCAAGAGATTTTATCCGGGTACACCTTC.